Following are 15 T cell receptor beta chains from one sample sequenced in a study of T cell repertoires in cytomegalovirus infection (dated by TCRdb to about 2019). Sequenced on an Illumina HiSeq 1500. The public reads were run again by TCRdb, first through fastp at Q25 and then through MiXCR, and only productive beta chains were kept. Rows are unified per CDR3 protein, each entry keeping the most common DNA and genes. This sample is represented by about 260,000 distinct CDR3 sequences; around 13% of them were singletons. The ten largest clones represent 8.5% to 9% of the sample. The sequenced material came from PBMCs. These receptors were collected from a human donor in good health (CMV status not recorded). Some clones in this sample may be carry-over from other donors' samples.

There are many counts of this clonotype. This chain joins TRBV7-3 and TRBJ2-5; a possible D gene is TRBD2 (6 bases). Per the germline V gene, CDR1 is SGHTA and CDR2 is FQGTGA. The CDR3 totals 13 residues. Deletions cut 5 bases from V and 5 bases from J, with 12 bases between. CDR3 bases: TGTGCCAGCAGCCCGGGAGTGGCGGAGACCCAGTACTTC. It specifies CASSPGVAETQYF.

This clonotype was observed at least ten times. This chain connects TRBV5-5 to TRBJ1-6; D possibly corresponds to TRBD1 (5 bases). V lost 0 bases and J 9 bases, leaving 13 bases between the germline ends. In germline, CDR1 is SGHKS, CDR2 YYEKEE (reference sequence). The CDR3 loop spans 15 amino acids. CDR3 amino acids: CASSLEADRFSPLHF. CDR3 bases: TGTGCCAGCAGCTTGGAAGCCGACAGATTTTCACCCCTCCACTTT.

The CDR3 nucleotides read TGTGCCAGCAGCCAAGGGAGGCCCGGAGAGACCCAGTACTTC. It yields the protein CASSQGRPGETQYF. The chain has TRBV3-1 and TRBJ2-5; a possible D gene is TRBD2 (5 bases). The CDR3 is made up of 14 amino acids. Germline V lookup: CDR1 LGHDT, CDR2 YNNKEL (reference sequence). Trimming cost V 1 base and J 4 bases, with 10 bases left between them.

Ten or more counts support this clonotype. V and J are TRBV6-2 or TRBV6-3 and TRBJ1-5, with no clear D. This CDR3 is 12 amino acids long. V dropped 3 bases and J dropped 7 bases, with 7 bases sitting between them. CDR1 is MNHEY, CDR2 SVGEGT, per germline. The CDR3 sequence: CASSYGQQPQHF. The CDR3 DNA follows: TGTGCCAGCAGTTATGGTCAGCAGCCCCAGCATTTT.

This clonotype was counted many times. V and J are TRBV12-3 or TRBV12-4 and TRBJ1-2; D might be TRBD1 (5 bases). This CDR3 has 13 amino acids. The V end lost 5 bases, the J end lost 7 bases, and 14 bases lay between the germline ends. The CDR3 DNA is TGTGCCAGCAGTCAGGGCCAGCGGGCTGGCTACACCTTC. Amino acids: CASSQGQRAGYTF.

Only a few counts were recorded for this clonotype. The rearrangement joins TRBV24-1 to TRBJ2-3; 7 nucleotides align to TRBD2. CDR3 length: 14 amino acids. V shed 3 bases and J 1 base; nucleotides not matched to a gene: 0. Germline assignment: CDR1 KGHDR and CDR2 SFDVKD. CDR3 residues: CATSDSGGTDTQYF. DNA of the CDR3: TGTGCCACCAGTGATAGCGGGGGCACAGATACGCAGTATTTT.

The rearrangement links TRBV6-2 or TRBV6-3 to TRBJ2-7; a possible D gene is TRBD2 (6 bases). Germline lookup yields CDR1 MNHEY and CDR2 SVGEGT. V was cut by 6 bases and J by 4 bases, with 16 bases left in between. The CDR3 spans 14 residues. CDR3: CASSPRTRGYEQYF. CDR3 bases: TGTGCCAGCAGCCCCCGAACCCGGGGGTACGAGCAGTACTTC.

The gene calls are TRBV25-1 and TRBJ2-3, with 8 bases matching TRBD1. J was trimmed by 4 bases and V by 3 bases; bases with no gene match: 6. The CDR3 has 15 amino acids. The germline CDR1 and CDR2 sequences are MGHDK and SYGVNS. The CDR3 loop is CASSDRGLPPDTQYF. The CDR3 DNA reads as TGTGCCAGCAGTGACAGGGGGCTTCCCCCAGATACGCAGTATTTT. The variable domain in full, with the rest retrieved from reference TRBV25-1 and TRBJ2-3, is EADIYQTPRYLVIGTGKKITLECSQTMGHDKMYWYQQDPGMELHLIHYSYGVNSTEKGDLSSESTVSRIRTEHFPLTLESARPSHTSQYLCASSDRGLPPDTQYFGPGTRLTVL.

This sequence joins TRBV7-9 and TRBJ1-6, with D possibly TRBD1 on 6 matching bases. CDR1 is SEHNR, CDR2 FQNEAQ, per germline (reference sequence). The CDR3 extends over 13 amino acids. Between the trimmed V and J ends, which lost 4 bases and 9 bases, there was a span of 10 bases. In nucleotides, the CDR3 is TGTGCCAGCAGCTACAGGGAGGCTTCACCCCTCCACTTT. Amino acid sequence: CASSYREASPLHF.

In this sample, this clonotype turned up a few times. CDR3 in DNA: TGTGCCAGCAGCTTAGATGGAGGGTGGAAGGAGACCCAGTACTTC. It codes for CASSLDGGWKETQYF. The chain joins TRBV7-9 to TRBJ2-5, with D perhaps TRBD2 (6 bases). The length of the CDR3 is 15 residues. The germline CDR1 and CDR2 sequences are SEHNR and FQNEAQ (reference sequence). V shed 1 base and J shed 5 bases, with 14 bases lying between them.

This clonotype was seen only a few times. The V gene is TRBV6-6, the J gene TRBJ2-6, with D unresolved. Germline values: CDR1 MNHNY, CDR2 SVGAGI (reference sequence). The CDR3 is 14 residues long. The ends were cut back, 5 bases at V and 2 bases at J, with 7 bases in the middle. CDR3 bases: TGTGCCAGCAGTCCGTCCACTGGGGCCAACGTCCTGACTTTC. As protein: CASSPSTGANVLTF.

Only a few counts were recorded for this clonotype. The CDR3, as DNA: TGCGCCAGCAGCACGGGACTAGCAGTAGACACAGATACGCAGTATTTT. Amino acid sequence: CASSTGLAVDTDTQYF. V and J are TRBV5-1 and TRBJ2-3; 9 bases are a match to TRBD2. The CDR3 runs 16 residues. V lost 4 bases to trimming and J lost 2 bases; unmatched junction nucleotides: 8. Germline CDR1 SGHRS, CDR2 YFSETQ.

This clonotype was observed many times. V gene TRBV20-1 combines with J gene TRBJ1-6; 10 bases are shared with TRBD1. Per the germline V gene, CDR1 is DFQATT and CDR2 is SNEGSKA (reference sequence). The CDR3 runs to 15 residues. J gave up 9 bases and V 1 base, and 6 bases lay outside the gene matches. The CDR3 spells CSARVGGTGVSPLHF. In DNA form, the CDR3 reads TGCAGTGCTAGAGTAGGTGGGACAGGGGTTTCACCCCTCCACTTT.

This clonotype was recorded at least ten times. The rearrangement uses TRBV7-2 and TRBJ1-1, with D unclear. This CDR3 spans 12 amino acids. Germline V gene lookup returns CDR1 SGHTA and CDR2 FQGNSA. V was trimmed by 5 bases and J by 7 bases, leaving 11 bases between them. The CDR3 is CASSPSGGEAFF. CDR3 bases: TGTGCCAGCAGCCCATCGGGCGGTGAAGCTTTCTTT.

The V call is TRBV6-6, the J call TRBJ2-7, with D tentatively TRBD1 or TRBD2 (5 bases each). V lost 5 bases and J 8 bases, leaving 16 bases between the germline ends. CDR3 length: 13 residues. Germline CDR1 and CDR2: MNHNY and SVGAGI (reference sequence). In nucleotides, the CDR3 is TGTGCCAGCAGTAGCCGGGTGGGGGAGAAGCAGTACTTC. Protein: CASSSRVGEKQYF.